This entry features one TCR beta chain sequence. This clone's antigen is unknown. Nothing much larger sits one base from this clone, and base qualities are not available. These data belong to a study of beta chain features in type 1 diabetes (dated by TCRdb to between 2018 and 2020). Regarding the research as a whole: Patients and healthy donors did not differ in mean age, gender distribution, total cell number or subset yield. The study compared the TCRB repertoires of sorted circulating CD4+ T cell subsets in recently diagnosed type 1 diabetes patients with those in matched healthy donors. Regulatory and stem cell-like memory subsets were obtained from only 8 patients and about eight healthy donors, while naive and central memory subsets were obtained from all 30 or so donors. A total of 100 million to 110 million sorted cells were examined across all samples, and a strong correlation was observed between cell number per subset and RNA yield. What the study reported, not specific to this receptor: At VDJ recombination sites, patients with type 1 diabetes made fewer insertions and deleted more nucleotides, a pattern implying thymic rearrangement abnormalities. The naive, central memory and regulatory TCRB repertoires appeared to resemble one another more closely among patients than among healthy donors. In all four CD4+ subsets, TCRB CDR3 length was moderately but significantly shorter in type 1 diabetes patients. Because small numbers of individuals were included in the HLA sub-analyses, any influence of HLA type on TCRB rearrangement was left unresolved. Because cDNA was sequenced instead of genomic DNA, highly expressing activated cells could be over-represented, though the groups showed no difference in activation or CD3 levels. Shorter templates might be favored by PCR, yet because patient and control samples were amplified and corrected together, any such skew would affect both groups equally.

The germline V gene gives CDR1 as SGHRS and CDR2 as YFSETQ. The CDR3 numbers 16 residues from cysteine through phenylalanine. Just CDR3 DNA is preserved here, 48 bases in frame from base 1. V has 4 bases trimmed and J has 1 base trimmed; junction bases matching no gene number 10. The entire amount of isolated RNA was reverse transcribed using the High Capacity cDNA Reverse Transcription Kit, so the sequenced TCRB transcripts were expressed ones. Naive, central memory and regulatory T cell samples underwent deep immunoSEQ sequencing, averaging about 3.57 million total reads per sample. Sorted cells were lysed in RLT buffer, and RNA was extracted using DNase-treated RNeasy Micro or Mini kits according to cell number. Each cell subset was processed separately to prevent cross-contamination, with patient and healthy donor samples processed together. Using the immunoSEQ multiplex PCR, TCRB sequences were amplified from cDNA into 87-bp fragments spanning the CDR3 region. Amplicons were sequenced on the Illumina HiSeq platform. For the original study's pipeline: Synthetic template baselines were used to correct PCR bias computationally, reads within Hamming distance 2 were collapsed together, and singletons that could not be merged were discarded. By aligning reads against IMGT, V, D and J genes, CDR3 length, and insertions or deletions at six rearrangement sites were assigned. Within each subset, clonotype counts were normalized to the number of sorted cells before true diversity and Gini coefficients were calculated with the tcR R package. The overlap coefficient, calculated on TCRB nucleotide sequences, was used to quantify repertoire sharing. Out-of-frame TCRB sequences from naive cells were analyzed as a proxy for the pre-selection repertoire. The source is immuneACCESS, and TCRdb retained only in-frame sequences with V and J called. Part of the clones is not carried over; for the studies checked, unresolved V genes explain less than half of this, and the remainder is unexplained. V and J calls and clone size are those listed in that table; D and trimming were worked out from the DNA. The sample contains about 660,000 clones, roughly 13% of them found a single time. Of the sample, roughly 0.04% is held by the ten largest clones.

From each donor, a single peripheral blood sample of approximately 110 mL on average was drawn into heparinised tubes. Naive, central memory, regulatory and stem cell-like memory CD4+ T cells were sorted on a BD FACSAria II using a panel including CD45RO, CCR7, CD25, CD127, CD95 and CD27. A purity above 95% was achieved for all sorted populations. Right away, PBMCs were isolated by Lymphoprep density gradient centrifugation and were stained directly, with no culture step. So that batch effects would be minimized, each experiment stained and sorted samples in pairs, pairing one healthy donor with one patient.

The clonotype was recovered from a man aged 18 to 30 with type 1 diabetes. Sequenced material: naive CD4+ T cells from blood. Read against the paper, the sample's cell subset or site label means: true naive CD4+ T cells. In this chain, TRBV5-1 is recombined with TRBJ2-5; the junction holds 7 bases that match TRBD1. The CDR3 region: CASSRSGTDIQETQYF. The nucleotide sequence reads TGCGCCAGCAGCCGATCCGGGACAGATATCCAAGAGACCCAGTACTTC.